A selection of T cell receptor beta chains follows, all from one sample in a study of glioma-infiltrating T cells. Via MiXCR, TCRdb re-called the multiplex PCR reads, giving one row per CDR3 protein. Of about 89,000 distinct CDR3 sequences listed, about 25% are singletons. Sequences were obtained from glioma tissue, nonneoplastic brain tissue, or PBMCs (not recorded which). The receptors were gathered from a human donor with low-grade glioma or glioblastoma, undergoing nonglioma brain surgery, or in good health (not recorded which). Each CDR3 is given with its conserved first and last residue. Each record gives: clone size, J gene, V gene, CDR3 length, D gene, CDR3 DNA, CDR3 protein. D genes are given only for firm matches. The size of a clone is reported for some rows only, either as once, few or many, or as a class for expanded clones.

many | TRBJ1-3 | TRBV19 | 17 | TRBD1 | TGTGCCAGTAGTATAAGGGGACAGCAGATCTCTGGAAACACCATATATTTT | CASSIRGQQISGNTIYF
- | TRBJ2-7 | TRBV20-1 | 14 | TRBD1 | TGCAGTGCCTCCGCTGAAGGGACAGTCTACGAGCAGTACTTC | CSASAEGTVYEQYF
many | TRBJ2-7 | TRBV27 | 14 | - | TGTGCCAGCTCGTCGGAGGGAAGGTTGTACGAGCAGTACTTC | CASSSEGRLYEQYF
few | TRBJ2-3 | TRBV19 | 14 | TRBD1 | TGTGCCAGTAGTACTCAGGGGGGCACAGATACGCAGTATTTT | CASSTQGGTDTQYF
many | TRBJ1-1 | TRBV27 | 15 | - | TGTGCCAGCAGTTCCTCACACAGGACGAACACTGAAGCTTTCTTT | CASSSSHRTNTEAFF
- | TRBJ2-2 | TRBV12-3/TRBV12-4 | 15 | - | TGTGCCAGCAGGCGCGTCGGGAGTATCGCCGGGGAGCTGTTTTTT | CASRRVGSIAGELFF
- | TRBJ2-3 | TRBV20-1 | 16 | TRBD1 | TGCAGTGCTCATTATCGGGCAGGGGGCTTCAAGGATACGCAGTATTTT | CSAHYRAGGFKDTQYF
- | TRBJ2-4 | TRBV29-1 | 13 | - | TGCAGCGTTGAAGGCTGGATCAAAAACATTCAGTACTTC | CSVEGWIKNIQYF
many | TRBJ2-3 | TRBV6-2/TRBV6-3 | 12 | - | TGTGCCAGCACGACTAGCACAGATACGCAGTATTTT | CASTTSTDTQYF
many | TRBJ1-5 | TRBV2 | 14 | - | TGTGCCAGCAAGGTGGGGGGGAGCAATCAGCCCCAGCATTTT | CASKVGGSNQPQHF
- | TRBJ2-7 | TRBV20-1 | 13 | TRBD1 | TGCAGTGCTTCCGGGACAGAGTCCTACGAGCAGTACTTC | CSASGTESYEQYF
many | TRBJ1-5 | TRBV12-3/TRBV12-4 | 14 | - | TGTGCCAGCAGTGGGGGAGCAGCCAATCAGCCCCAGCATTTT | CASSGGAANQPQHF
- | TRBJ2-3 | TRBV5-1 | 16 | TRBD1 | TGCGCCAGCAGCCCCGGGACAGGGTTTTCCACAGATACGCAGTATTTT | CASSPGTGFSTDTQYF
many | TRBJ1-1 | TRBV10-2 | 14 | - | TGCGCCAGCAGTCTGGACAGATCAGACACTGAAGCTTTCTTT | CASSLDRSDTEAFF
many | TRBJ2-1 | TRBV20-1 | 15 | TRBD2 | TGCAGTGCTAGTGATGCGACTAGCGGGTACAATGAGCAGTTCTTC | CSASDATSGYNEQFF